This TCR beta chain was profiled in a study of blood T cell repertoires in COVID-19. The repertoire was sequenced with immunoSEQ multiplex PCR; TCRdb's copy has only in-frame clones and lacks some. The sample records some 140,000 clones, 79% being singletons. There are 16 residues in the CDR3. Trimming cost V 6 bases and J 0 bases; bases outside gene matches: 7. Germline CDR1 reads SNHLY; CDR2 reads FYNNEI. The TCR sequence derives from a man aged 55 to 70 with acute or convalescent COVID-19. Sequenced: peripheral blood. V gene TRBV2 combines with J gene TRBJ1-4; 7 positions match TRBD1. CDR3 loop: CASRRRTGATNEKLFF. Written as DNA, the CDR3 is TGTGCCAGCAGGAGAAGGACAGGTGCAACTAATGAAAAACTGTTTTTT.